This T cell receptor (beta chain) was identified in a study of naive and memory T cell subsets. Findings and limits, study-wide: Higher TCR numbers at tuberculin sites reflect T cell infiltration, per interpretation.

The treatment: skin biopsy from PPD injection site in Mantoux-positive individual. An oligonucleotide containing a UMI was ligated to the 3' end of TCR cDNA. Input was about 1 to 1,100 ng of DNase-treated total RNA without cell sorting. The SP2 primer and nested alpha and beta constant region primers amplified ligated cDNA in four rounds. Each CDR3 protein gets one entry after TCRdb re-called the UMI-ligation and nested PCR reads with MiXCR. The data hold tens of thousands of distinct CDR3 sequences, with approximately 9.9% observed a single time. The sample holds a few counts of this clonotype. What it binds is not known. The V gene lost 2 bases and the J gene lost 2 bases, with 19 bases spanning the gap. Germline V gene lookup returns CDR1 SGHTA and CDR2 FQGNSA. The CDR3 sequence is 18 residues long.

This chain connects TRBV7-2 to TRBJ2-1; possibly TRBD2 for D (6 bases). This sample comprised skin, obtained from a tuberculin skin test site. The TCR comes from an adult in good health. Written as DNA, the CDR3 is TGTGCCAGCAGCTTAACCCTTTCAGTGGGGACTGCCTACAATGAGCAGTTCTTC. Amino acids: CASSLTLSVGTAYNEQFF.